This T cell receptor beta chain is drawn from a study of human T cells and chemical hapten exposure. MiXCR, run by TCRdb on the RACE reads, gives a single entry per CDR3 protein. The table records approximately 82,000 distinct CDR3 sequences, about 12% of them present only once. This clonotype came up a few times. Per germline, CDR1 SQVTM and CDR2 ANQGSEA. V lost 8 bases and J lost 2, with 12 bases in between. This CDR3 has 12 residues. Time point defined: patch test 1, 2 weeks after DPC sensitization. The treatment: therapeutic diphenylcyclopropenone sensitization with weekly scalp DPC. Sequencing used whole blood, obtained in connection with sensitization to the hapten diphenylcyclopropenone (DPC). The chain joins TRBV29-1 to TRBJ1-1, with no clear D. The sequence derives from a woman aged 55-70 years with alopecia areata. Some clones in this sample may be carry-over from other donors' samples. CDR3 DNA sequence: TGCAGCCCGCCGCGTCATAACACTGAAGCTTTCTTT. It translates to CSPPRHNTEAFF.